This TCR beta chain came from a study of quantifying T cell responses using KT2 cells. In the study overall: cDNA was made from DNase-treated RNA using alpha and beta constant primers. The T4 ligation step was estimated to exceed 8.5% efficiency under optimum conditions.

The cDNA 3' end received a ligated oligonucleotide with a UMI. The first PCR ran roughly 4 cycles with an equimolar RC1.1 and RC1.2 beta primer mix. TCRdb re-called the UMI-ligation and nested PCR reads through MiXCR, storing one row per CDR3 protein. Seen here are some 33,000 distinct CDR3 sequences, 10% observed once, and the top ten hold about a tenth. Trimming took 2 bases from V and 3 from J, leaving 9 bases between them. CDR3 size: 14 residues. Germline V gives CDR1 SGHTA, CDR2 FQGNSA. Input material: PBMCs spiked with cells of the T cell clone KT2. The rearrangement links TRBV7-2 to TRBJ2-3, with D tentatively TRBD1 (5 bases). The TCR originated in a human donor. The CDR3 sequence: CASSLWQGTDTQYF. The CDR3, as DNA: TGTGCCAGCAGCTTATGGCAGGGAACAGATACGCAGTATTTT.